This T cell receptor beta chain was identified in a study of cytomegalovirus exposure and HLA in healthy donors. Method: immunoSEQ multiplex PCR; TCRdb's copy keeps in-frame clones and lacks some. The repertoire holds fewer than 200,000 clones, with around 84% as singletons. Findings and limits, study-wide: There were around 160 TCR beta chains listed as cytomegalovirus-associated.

Points on this clone: The target antigen is unknown.

The CDR3 is 14 amino acids. Germline-derived CDR1 and CDR2 are MNHNS and SASEGT. Trimming removed 5 bases at V and 0 bases at J, with 11 bases between. The rearrangement uses TRBV6-1 and TRBJ2-7, with D perhaps matching TRBD1 (6 bases). The sample was PBMCs. This sequence was found in a man aged 18 to 29 in good health and CMV-seropositive. The CDR3 sequence is CASSRTASSYEQYF. The DNA of the CDR3 is TGTGCCAGCAGTAGGACAGCCAGCTCCTACGAGCAGTACTTC.